The 15 T cell receptor beta chains reported below all come from one sample, sequenced in a study of siplizumab effects on memory and regulatory T cells. The repertoire was sequenced with immunoSEQ multiplex PCR; TCRdb's copy has only in-frame clones and lacks some. The sample shows approximately 120,000 clones, under 95% of them seen only once. The specimen sequenced was Tregs sorted from blood. These TCRs come from a human donor in good health.

About this clone: The sample has other DNA sequences that encode this CDR3 too. The V gene is TRBV29-1, the J gene TRBJ2-1; 15 nucleotides match TRBD2. This CDR3 is 15 amino acids long. V dropped 6 bases and J dropped 8; count of bases not matched to a gene: 8. Germline V CDR1 and CDR2: SQVTM, ANQGSEA. The CDR3: CSVGTSGGSGHEQFF. DNA of the CDR3: TGCAGCGTGGGGACTAGCGGGGGGTCGGGCCATGAGCAGTTCTTC.

A single count supports this clone. V usage is TRBV6-1 and J usage is TRBJ1-3; a possible D gene is TRBD1 (5 bases). The germline V and J ends were trimmed by 6 bases and 4 bases, with 10 bases remaining between them. This CDR3 is 13 amino acids long. CDR1 and CDR2 from the germline V gene are MNHNS and SASEGT. The CDR3 region is CASSLEGGNTIYF. CDR3 nucleotide sequence: TGTGCCAGCAGCCTCGAGGGGGGAAACACCATATATTTT.

This chain links TRBV5-1 with TRBJ1-1; 9 nucleotides agree with TRBD1. V lost 4 bases to trimming and J lost 1 base; unmatched junction nucleotides: 5. The CDR3 runs 15 residues. The germline gives CDR1 SGHRS, CDR2 YFSETQ. This CDR3 reads CASSIIQGANTEAFF. The CDR3 bases are TGCGCCAGCAGCATCATACAGGGGGCGAACACTGAAGCTTTCTTT.

The chain couples TRBV6-5 to TRBJ1-1; no definite D call. This CDR3 is built from 12 residues. Germline CDR1 reads MNHEY; CDR2 reads SVGAGI. V was trimmed by 6 bases and J by 6 bases, leaving 11 bases between them. CDR3 coding DNA: TGTGCCAGCAGCCCCCCCGCCTCTGAAGCTTTCTTT. This sequence encodes CASSPPASEAFF.

J is TRBJ1-2 and V is TRBV6-5; TRBD1 matches at 8 bases. From germline, CDR1 is MNHEY and CDR2 SVGAGI. J was trimmed by 4 bases and V by 6 bases; bases with no gene match: 7. This CDR3 is 14 amino acids long. The CDR3 nucleotides are TGTGCCAGCAGACCAGGGGGCGGGAGCTATGGCTACACCTTC. Protein sequence: CASRPGGGSYGYTF.

The chain combines TRBV6-5 with TRBJ1-2; 8 positions agree with TRBD1. CDR1 and CDR2 (germline): MNHEY, SVGAGI. This CDR3 has 15 residues. J lost 1 base, V lost 6 bases, and 7 bases had no gene match. CDR3 sequence: CASRQRGQGNYGYTF. Written as DNA, the CDR3 is TGTGCCAGCAGGCAAAGAGGACAGGGTAACTATGGCTACACCTTC.

V usage is TRBV27 and J usage is TRBJ2-7, with TRBD1 matching over 11 bases. Germline CDR1 reads MNHEY; CDR2 reads SMNVEV (reference sequence). With V trimmed by 5 bases and J by 5 bases, 8 bases remained unmatched. The CDR3 is 15 amino acids. CDR3 in amino acids: CASSPDRGRGDEQYF. CDR3 DNA sequence: TGTGCCAGCAGTCCGGACAGGGGGCGAGGGGACGAGCAGTACTTC.

This clone has a single count. The chain uses TRBV5-6 and TRBJ2-2, with D possibly being TRBD1 (6 bases). V gave up 5 bases and J gave up 2 bases, with 10 bases separating them. Germline V gene sequence: CDR1 SGHDT, CDR2 YYEEEE. This CDR3 region has 14 residues. Here the CDR3 DNA reads TGTGCCAGCAGACAGGGACAAAACACCGGGGAGCTGTTTTTT. Encoded protein: CASRQGQNTGELFF.

The chain is built from TRBV7-9 and TRBJ1-2; a weak D match, TRBD1 (5 bases). Germline V gives CDR1 SEHNR, CDR2 FQNEAQ (reference sequence). V lost 1 base and J 7 bases, leaving 10 bases between the germline ends. The CDR3 is 13 residues long. For the CDR3, the DNA is TGTGCCAGCAGCTTAGAGGGGTGGTTTGGCTACACCTTC. Residues: CASSLEGWFGYTF.

The chain couples TRBV11-1 to TRBJ1-1, with 9 bases that match TRBD1. Trimming took 2 bases from V and 3 from J; bases not matched to a gene: 7. The CDR3 totals 16 residues. In germline, CDR1 is SGHAT, CDR2 FQDESV (reference sequence). The CDR3 is CASSLSRQGGHTEAFF. For the CDR3, the DNA is TGTGCCAGCAGCTTATCCAGACAGGGGGGCCACACTGAAGCTTTCTTT.

The chain recombines TRBV4-1 with TRBJ1-2, with D possibly being TRBD1 (6 bases). Germline CDR1 MGHRA, CDR2 YSYEKL. The V end lost 4 bases, the J end lost 4 bases, and 16 bases lay between the germline ends. CDR3 length equals 15 residues. The CDR3 loop reads CASSRDNRVPYGYTF. CDR3 coding DNA: TGCGCCAGCAGCCGGGACAACAGGGTCCCCTATGGCTACACCTTC.

The sample holds one count of this clone. This chain joins TRBV2 and TRBJ2-7; maybe TRBD1 (6 bases). The CDR3 is 15 residues long. CDR1 is SNHLY and CDR2 is FYNNEI in the germline V gene. V lost 3 bases and J lost 0, with 12 bases in between. As DNA, the CDR3 is TGTGCCAGCAGTGACGACAGGATAGCCTCCTACGAGCAGTACTTC. Translating it yields CASSDDRIASYEQYF.

CDR3 loop: CASSLDDRVGTQYF. CDR3 DNA sequence: TGTGCCAGCAGCTTGGACGACAGGGTAGGGACCCAGTACTTC. V gene TRBV5-5 combines with J gene TRBJ2-5; 7 bases line up with TRBD1. This CDR3 spans 14 amino acids. Trimming at V came to 0 bases and at J to 7 bases, leaving 6 bases not matched to a gene. The germline CDR1 and CDR2 sequences are SGHKS and YYEKEE (reference sequence).

The rearrangement joins TRBV4-1 to TRBJ2-3, with 15 bases aligning to TRBD2. Losses at the gene ends were 1 base for V and 8 bases for J; bases not matched to a gene: 4. Germline V CDR1 and CDR2: MGHRA, YSYEKL. The CDR3 is 16 residues long. This CDR3 is CASSQVPGLAGGTQYF. In DNA form, the CDR3 reads TGCGCCAGCAGCCAAGTACCGGGACTAGCGGGAGGTACGCAGTATTTT.

V gene TRBV29-1 combines with J gene TRBJ1-5; TRBD1 might be the D (5 bases). Per the germline V gene, CDR1 is SQVTM and CDR2 is ANQGSEA. Trimming took off 7 bases at V and 2 bases at J, with 12 bases between the two ends. The CDR3 spans 13 residues. DNA of the CDR3: TGCAGCGGTGCCGAAGGGGGCAATCAGCCCCAGCATTTT. Translation gives CSGAEGGNQPQHF. Full variable domain (outside the CDR3, taken from reference TRBV29-1 and TRBJ1-5): SAVISQKPSRDICQRGTSLTIQCQVDSQVTMMFWYRQQPGQSLTLIATANQGSEATYESGFVIDKFPISRPNLTFSTLTVSNMSPEDSSIYLCSGAEGGNQPQHFGDGTRLSIL.